A single sample gave rise to the 21 T cell receptor beta chains below, sequenced in a study of cytomegalovirus exposure and HLA in healthy donors. Amplification used 60 Vbeta primers and 13 Jbeta primers. The protocol was immunoSEQ multiplex PCR, while the TCRdb copy is restricted to in-frame clones and leaves out a portion. The sample has 95,000 to 150,000 clones, around 73% seen once. Sequences were obtained from PBMCs. The receptor source for this set is a man in his thirties or forties in good health and CMV-seropositive.

CDR3 protein: CSAETRMNTEAFF. In nucleotides, the CDR3 is TGCAGCGCTGAGACAAGAATGAACACTGAAGCTTTCTTT. The V and J genes are TRBV29-1 and TRBJ1-1, with D unclear. The germline V gene has CDR1 SQVTM and CDR2 ANQGSEA. CDR3 length equals 13 residues. Trimming took 7 bases from V and 0 from J, leaving 12 bases between them.

The chain employs TRBV21-1 and TRBJ2-3; TRBD2 is taken as the D call from the table, unchecked against the DNA. TRBV21-1 is a documented pseudogene. The CDR3 totals 19 residues. This CDR3 is CASSNRGGQVLSYTDTQYF. CDR3 DNA: TGTGCCAGCAGCAACCGGGGTGGGCAGGTATTATCCTACACAGATACGCAGTATTTT.

The chain links TRBV11-2 to TRBJ1-2; the D gene is possibly TRBD1 (6 bases). CDR1 SGHAT and CDR2 FQNNGV come from the germline V gene. The CDR3 is made up of 13 amino acids. Deletions cut 4 bases from V and 6 bases from J, with 12 bases between. The CDR3 here is CASSSNRVDGYTF. As DNA, the CDR3 is TGTGCCAGCAGCTCTAACAGGGTCGATGGCTACACCTTC.

The V gene is TRBV11-2, the J gene TRBJ1-5, with 8 nucleotides matching TRBD1. V was pared by 1 base and J by 2 bases, with 7 bases of the junction left unmatched. Looked up from germline, CDR1 is SGHAT and CDR2 is FQNNGV. The CDR3 extends over 17 amino acids. CDR3 sequence (DNA): TGTGCCAGCAGCTTAGGGACAGGGTTTGAGGGCAATCAGCCCCAGCATTTT. Protein sequence: CASSLGTGFEGNQPQHF.

The genes are TRBV7-6 and TRBJ1-2; 11 bases agree with TRBD1. CDR1 is SGHVS, CDR2 FNYEAQ, per germline. V trimming: 5 bases; J trimming: 5 bases; junction bases outside the gene matches: 7. The CDR3 consists of 15 residues. The CDR3: CASSRGQGAFYGYTF. The CDR3 region has the DNA TGTGCCAGCAGCAGAGGACAGGGGGCTTTTTATGGCTACACCTTC.

The rearrangement uses TRBV30 and TRBJ2-7; 7 positions agree with TRBD1. The V gene's germline CDR1 is GTSNPN and CDR2 SVGIG (reference sequence). The CDR3 is 16 residues long. V was clipped by 3 bases and J by 0 bases; unmatched bases: 11. The CDR3 protein is CAWSQSTGLSSYEQYF. The DNA of the CDR3 is TGTGCCTGGAGCCAATCGACAGGGCTGAGCTCCTACGAGCAGTACTTC.

V and J are TRBV7-9 and TRBJ1-1; 9 bases match TRBD1. The V and J ends lost 3 bases and 3 bases, in that order; junction bases with no gene match: 2. CDR3 length equals 14 residues. Germline-derived CDR1 and CDR2 are SEHNR and FQNEAQ (reference sequence). In DNA form, the CDR3 reads TGTGCCAGCAGCTTGGACAGGGGAGACACTGAAGCTTTCTTT. Protein product: CASSLDRGDTEAFF. Combining the CDR3 with reference TRBV7-9 and TRBJ1-1 gives the whole variable domain DTGVSQNPRHKITKRGQNVTFRCDPISEHNRLYWYRQTLGQGPEFLTYFQNEAQLEKSRLLSDRFSAERPKGSFSTLEIQRTEQGDSAMYLCASSLDRGDTEAFFGQGTRLTVV.

The V call is TRBV9, the J call TRBJ2-1; weak D call: TRBD2 (5 bases). Germline V lookup: CDR1 SGDLS, CDR2 YYNGEE. This CDR3 is 15 amino acids long. V was shortened by 6 bases and J by 4 bases, with 17 bases between the two germline ends. DNA for the CDR3: TGTGCCAGCACCCCCGGGTTAGCGACGTACAATGAGCAGTTCTTC. This encodes CASTPGLATYNEQFF.

CDR3 coding DNA: TGTGCCAGCAGTCCGCCCCGGGGGGCGAGTGAAAAACTGTTTTTT. Amino acids: CASSPPRGASEKLFF. The rearrangement joins TRBV28 to TRBJ1-4, with D perhaps matching TRBD1 (6 bases). The CDR3 length is 15 residues. V lost 5 bases, J lost 7 bases, and 17 bases lay in between. Germline CDR1 MDHEN, CDR2 SYDVKM. Looking up the rest from reference TRBV28 and TRBJ1-4 gives the full variable domain: DVKVTQSSRYLVKRTGEKVFLECVQDMDHENMFWYRQDPGLGLRLIYFSYDVKMKEKGDIPEGYSVSREKKERFSLILESASTNQTSMYLCASSPPRGASEKLFFGSGTQLSVL.

The chain joins TRBV13 to TRBJ1-1; no definite D call. Trimming left V 2 bases short and J 1 base short, with 11 bases between. The CDR3 covers 15 residues. CDR1 and CDR2 (germline): PRHDT, FYEKMQ (reference sequence). CDR3 sequence reads: CASSLPKLQNTEAFF. Here the CDR3 DNA reads TGTGCCAGCAGCTTACCAAAACTCCAGAACACTGAAGCTTTCTTT.

DNA of the CDR3: TGTGCCAGCAGCCGTAGGACTAGCGGGACTAGCACAGATACGCAGTATTTT. Translation: CASSRRTSGTSTDTQYF. This chain joins TRBV5-4 and TRBJ2-3, with 12 bases lining up with TRBD2. V trimming: 4 bases; J trimming: 0 bases; junction bases outside the gene matches: 6. CDR3 length equals 17 residues. Germline V CDR1 and CDR2: SGHNT, YYREEE (reference sequence).

The chain has TRBV11-2 and TRBJ2-1, with TRBD2 matching 10 bases. V gave up 3 bases and J gave up 0 bases; unmatched junction bases: 5. The CDR3 has 17 residues. CDR1 SGHAT and CDR2 FQNNGV come from the germline V gene. The CDR3 region is CASSLRTSGSSYNEQFF. The CDR3 coding sequence is TGTGCCAGCAGCTTGAGGACTAGCGGTAGCTCCTACAATGAGCAGTTCTTC. The full variable domain, in which reference TRBV11-2 and TRBJ2-1 provide the parts outside the CDR3, is EAGVAQSPRYKIIEKRQSVAFWCNPISGHATLYWYQQILGQGPKLLIQFQNNGVVDDSQLPKDRFSAERLKGVDSTLKIQPAKLEDSAVYLCASSLRTSGSSYNEQFFGPGTRLTVL.

V and J are TRBV30 and TRBJ2-2, with TRBD1 identical over 8 bases. V was pared by 3 bases and J by 0 bases, with 9 bases of the junction left unmatched. The CDR3 spans 17 residues. Germline V gene sequence: CDR1 GTSNPN, CDR2 SVGIG (reference sequence). Here the CDR3 DNA reads TGTGCCTGGAGCCGAGGCAGGACAGGGACGAACACCGGGGAGCTGTTTTTT. Protein product: CAWSRGRTGTNTGELFF.

The chain uses TRBV28 and TRBJ1-2; a possible D gene is TRBD1 (6 bases). Trimming shortened V by 2 bases and J by 2 bases, and 9 bases separated the two germline ends. The CDR3 is made up of 14 amino acids. CDR1 and CDR2 (germline): MDHEN, SYDVKM. The CDR3 DNA follows: TGTGCCAGCAGTTTAGGACAGACAAACTATGGCTACACCTTC. It translates to CASSLGQTNYGYTF.

Here the CDR3 DNA reads TGTGCCAGCAGCTTGGGAGGCAGGGTTAACGAGCAGTACTTC. Translating gives CASSLGGRVNEQYF. This sequence joins TRBV5-6 and TRBJ2-7; D may be TRBD1 (5 bases). Germline CDR1 is SGHDT and CDR2 is YYEEEE. Between the trimmed V and J ends, which lost 0 bases and 5 bases, there was a span of 12 bases. CDR3 size: 14 residues.

The J gene is TRBJ2-7, the V gene TRBV19; 8 bases are shared with TRBD1. V trimming: 5 bases; J trimming: 1 base; junction bases outside the gene matches: 4. The CDR3 sequence is 14 residues long. Per the germline V gene, CDR1 is LNHDA and CDR2 is SQIVND (reference sequence). In nucleotides, the CDR3 is TGTGCCAGTAGTTACGACAGGGGATCCTACGAGCAGTACTTC. Its protein product is CASSYDRGSYEQYF.

V and J are TRBV18 and TRBJ2-7, with 7 bases identical to TRBD1. Per the germline V gene, CDR1 is KGHSH and CDR2 is LQKENI. The CDR3 has 13 amino acids. The J segment lost 4 bases and the V segment lost 3 bases, leaving 3 bases of the junction unmatched. The CDR3 DNA reads as TGTGCCAGCTCACCCGGGACAGTATACGAGCAGTACTTC. It yields the protein CASSPGTVYEQYF. Complete variable domain (other parts from reference TRBV18 and TRBJ2-7): NAGVMQNPRHLVRRRGQEARLRCSPMKGHSHVYWYRQLPEEGLKFMVYLQKENIIDESGMPKERFSAEFPKEGPSILRIQQVVRGDSAAYFCASSPGTVYEQYFGPGTRLTVT.

The CDR3: CATSGFRNSNQPQHF. CDR3 nucleotides: TGTGCCACCAGCGGCTTCAGGAATAGCAATCAGCCCCAGCATTTT. The chain has TRBV15 and TRBJ1-5, with D unclear. Germline-derived CDR1 and CDR2 are LNHNV and YYDKDF (reference sequence). The V gene lost 5 bases and the J gene lost 0 bases, with 11 bases spanning the gap. This CDR3 comprises 15 residues.

Turning to this clone: The sample has other DNA sequences that encode this CDR3 too. The chain combines TRBV6-4 with TRBJ2-3; 7 bases fit TRBD2. CDR1 and CDR2 from the germline V gene are MRHNA and SNTAGT. This CDR3 contains 15 residues. With 3 bases clipped from V and 1 base from J, the junction kept 4 bases outside the gene matches. The CDR3 spells CASSEGGSGTDTQYF. CDR3 sequence (DNA): TGTGCCAGCAGTGAAGGCGGGAGTGGCACAGATACGCAGTATTTT.

The gene calls are TRBV18 and TRBJ2-1, with 9 bases identical to TRBD1. This CDR3 has 15 amino acids. Germline V CDR1 and CDR2: KGHSH, LQKENI. After removal of 8 bases from V and 2 bases from J, the junction contained 7 bases not matched to a gene. CDR3 loop: CASTPGQGPYNEQFF. For the CDR3, the DNA is TGTGCCAGCACTCCGGGACAGGGTCCCTACAATGAGCAGTTCTTC.

This chain connects TRBV9 to TRBJ1-1; D not resolved. The germline V and J ends were trimmed by 0 bases and 4 bases, with 7 bases remaining between them. The CDR3 consists of 13 residues. CDR1 and CDR2 (germline): SGDLS, YYNGEE. CDR3 loop: CASSVASGTEAFF. The CDR3 DNA follows: TGTGCCAGCAGCGTAGCGAGCGGCACTGAAGCTTTCTTT.